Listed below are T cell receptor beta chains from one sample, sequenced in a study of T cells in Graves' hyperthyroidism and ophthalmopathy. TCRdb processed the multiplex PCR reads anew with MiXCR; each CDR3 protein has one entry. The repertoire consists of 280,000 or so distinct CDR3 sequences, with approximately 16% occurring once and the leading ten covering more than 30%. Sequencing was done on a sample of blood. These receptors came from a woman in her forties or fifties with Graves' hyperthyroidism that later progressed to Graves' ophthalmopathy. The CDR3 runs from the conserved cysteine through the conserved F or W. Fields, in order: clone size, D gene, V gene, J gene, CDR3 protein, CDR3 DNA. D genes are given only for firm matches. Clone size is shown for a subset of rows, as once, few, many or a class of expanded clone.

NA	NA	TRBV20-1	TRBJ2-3	CSARGLFLDTQYF	TGCAGTGCTAGAGGGTTATTCCTGGATACGCAGTATTTT
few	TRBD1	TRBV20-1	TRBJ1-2	CSARDTGDSGYTF	TGCAGTGCTAGAGACACAGGGGATAGTGGCTACACCTTC
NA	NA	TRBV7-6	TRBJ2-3	CASSLSGTPSTDTQYF	TGTGCCAGCAGCTTGTCCGGGACACCTAGCACAGATACGCAGTATTTT
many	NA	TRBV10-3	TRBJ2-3	CAIRIGIEDTQYF	TGTGCCATCCGAATCGGGATAGAAGATACGCAGTATTTT
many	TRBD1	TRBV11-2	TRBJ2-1	CASSLDHGGTGLYNEQFF	TGTGCCAGCAGCTTAGATCATGGGGGGACAGGACTTTACAATGAGCAGTTCTTC
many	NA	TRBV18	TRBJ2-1	CASSPPNVGEQFF	TGTGCCAGCTCACCACCTAACGTCGGTGAGCAGTTCTTC
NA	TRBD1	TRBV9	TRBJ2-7	CASSVTGDNYEQYF	TGTGCCAGCAGCGTTACAGGGGATAACTACGAGCAGTACTTC
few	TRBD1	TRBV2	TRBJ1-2	CASKGAAGDYGYTF	TGTGCCAGCAAGGGGGCCGCAGGGGATTATGGCTACACCTTC
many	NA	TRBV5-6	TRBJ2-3	CASSYTPDTDTQYF	TGTGCCAGCAGCTACACGCCGGACACAGATACGCAGTATTTT
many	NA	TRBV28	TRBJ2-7	CASARTATYEQYF	TGTGCCAGCGCAAGGACAGCCACCTACGAGCAGTACTTC
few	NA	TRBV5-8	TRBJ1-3	CASSLYDTIYF	TGTGCCAGCAGCCTCTATGACACCATATATTTT
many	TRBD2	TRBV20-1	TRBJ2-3	CSAGPGLAATNTQYF	TGCAGTGCTGGGCCGGGACTAGCGGCCACGAATACGCAGTATTTT
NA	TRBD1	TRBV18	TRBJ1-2	CASSPRAQGAYGYTF	TGTGCCAGCTCACCACGAGCCCAGGGGGCCTATGGCTACACCTTC
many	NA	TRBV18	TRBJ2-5	CASSPDSQETQYF	TGTGCCAGCTCACCAGACAGTCAAGAGACCCAGTACTTC
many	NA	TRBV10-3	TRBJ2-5	CAISVDWGETQYF	TGTGCCATCAGTGTGGACTGGGGGGAGACCCAGTACTTC
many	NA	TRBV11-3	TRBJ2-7	CASSLGSAGSYEQYF	TGTGCCAGCAGCTTAGGGTCGGCAGGATCCTACGAGCAGTACTTC
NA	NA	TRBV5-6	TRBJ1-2	CASSFMGGHIDGYTF	TGTGCCAGCAGCTTTATGGGGGGTCACATCGATGGCTACACCTTC
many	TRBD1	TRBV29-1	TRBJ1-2	CSVMGQFFYGYTF	TGCAGCGTGATGGGACAGTTCTTCTATGGCTACACCTTC
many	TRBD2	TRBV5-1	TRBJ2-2	CASSPGLVQNTGELFF	TGCGCCAGCAGTCCAGGACTAGTCCAGAACACCGGGGAGCTGTTTTTT
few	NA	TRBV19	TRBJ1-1	CASSSKRRETEAFF	TGTGCCAGTAGTTCGAAAAGGAGGGAAACTGAAGCTTTCTTT
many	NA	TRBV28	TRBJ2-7	CASKGDGDYEQYF	TGTGCCAGCAAGGGGGACGGAGACTACGAGCAGTACTTC
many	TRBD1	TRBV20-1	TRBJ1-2	CSAHGQVGYTF	TGCAGTGCCCACGGACAGGTCGGCTACACCTTC
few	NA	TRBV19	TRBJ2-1	CASSQEWGEQFF	TGTGCCAGTAGTCAAGAGTGGGGTGAGCAGTTCTTC
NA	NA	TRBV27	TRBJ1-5	CASSSSRDGLYQPQHF	TGTGCCAGCAGCTCATCTAGGGACGGACTTTATCAGCCCCAGCATTTT
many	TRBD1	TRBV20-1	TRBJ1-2	CSARDQDRNYGYTF	TGCAGTGCTAGAGATCAGGACAGGAACTATGGCTACACCTTC
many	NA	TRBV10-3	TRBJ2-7	CAISEKQGGYEQYF	TGTGCCATCAGTGAAAAACAGGGTGGCTACGAGCAGTACTTC
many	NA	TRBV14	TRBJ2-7	CASSHSGNSRHVEQYF	TGTGCCAGCAGCCACTCCGGGAACAGCCGTCATGTCGAGCAGTACTTC
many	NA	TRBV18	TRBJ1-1	CASSPTRDPNTEAFF	TGTGCCAGCTCACCGACAAGGGATCCGAACACTGAAGCTTTCTTT
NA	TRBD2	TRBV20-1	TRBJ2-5	CSARAGGVETQYF	TGCAGTGCCCGAGCGGGAGGGGTAGAGACCCAGTACTTC
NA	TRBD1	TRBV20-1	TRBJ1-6	CSALPRTGNNSPLHF	TGCAGTGCTTTACCTAGGACAGGCAATAATTCACCCCTCCACTTT
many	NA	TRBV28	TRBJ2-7	CASSLYSGPADEQYF	TGTGCCAGCAGTTTATACTCGGGACCAGCAGACGAGCAGTACTTC
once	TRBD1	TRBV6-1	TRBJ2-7	CASGIRLTGGSPYEQYF	TGTGCCAGCGGTATCCGGCTTACAGGGGGCTCTCCCTACGAGCAGTACTTC
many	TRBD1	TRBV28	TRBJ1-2	CASSSLTGTGRTNYGYTF	TGTGCCAGCAGTTCCCTAACCGGGACAGGGAGGACAAACTATGGCTACACCTTC
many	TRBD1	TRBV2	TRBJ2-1	CASSEEGDRGKYNEQFF	TGTGCCAGCAGTGAAGAGGGGGACAGGGGGAAATACAATGAGCAGTTCTTC
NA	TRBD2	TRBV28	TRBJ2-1	CASSLEPGTSGRKDNEQFF	TGTGCCAGCAGTTTAGAACCCGGGACTAGCGGGAGAAAGGACAATGAGCAGTTCTTC
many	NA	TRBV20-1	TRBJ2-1	CSARDPSVVYEQFF	TGCAGTGCTAGAGATCCATCGGTAGTCTATGAGCAGTTCTTC
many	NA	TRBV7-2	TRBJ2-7	CASSGKQGFSEQYF	TGTGCCAGCAGCGGAAAACAGGGTTTCAGCGAGCAGTACTTC
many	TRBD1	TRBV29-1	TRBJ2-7	CSAAPRTGVYEQYF	TGCAGCGCCGCCCCGAGGACAGGGGTTTACGAGCAGTACTTC
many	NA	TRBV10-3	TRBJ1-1	CAILGAPNTEAFF	TGTGCCATCTTGGGGGCCCCGAACACTGAAGCTTTCTTT
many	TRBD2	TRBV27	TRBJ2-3	CASSLKGLAADTQYF	TGTGCCAGCAGTTTAAAAGGACTAGCGGCAGATACGCAGTATTTT
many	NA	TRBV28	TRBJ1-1	CASSLSVGPNTEAFF	TGTGCCAGCAGCCTCTCCGTCGGGCCCAACACTGAAGCTTTCTTT
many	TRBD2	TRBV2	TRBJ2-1	CASEGLAGRNEQFF	TGTGCCAGTGAGGGACTAGCGGGAAGGAATGAGCAGTTCTTC
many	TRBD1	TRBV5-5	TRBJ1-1	CASSFSRDRDLIEAFF	TGTGCCAGCAGCTTCAGCCGGGACAGGGATCTAATTGAAGCTTTCTTT
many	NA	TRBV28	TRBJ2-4	CASSRGTLAKNIQYF	TGTGCCAGCAGCCGGGGGACTTTAGCCAAAAACATTCAGTACTTC
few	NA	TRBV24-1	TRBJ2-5	CATSDRGTGQETQYF	TGTGCCACCAGTGACCGGGGAACGGGTCAAGAGACCCAGTACTTC
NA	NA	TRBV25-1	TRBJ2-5	CASSPTPGRQYQETQYF	TGTGCCAGCAGCCCCACACCCGGGAGACAATATCAAGAGACCCAGTACTTC
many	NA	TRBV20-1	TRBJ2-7	CSARDPPGRSSYEQYF	TGCAGTGCTAGAGATCCTCCGGGTAGGAGCTCCTACGAGCAGTACTTC
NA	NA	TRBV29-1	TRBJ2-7	CSVVGTGWDEQYF	TGCAGCGTTGTAGGTACAGGGTGGGACGAGCAGTACTTC
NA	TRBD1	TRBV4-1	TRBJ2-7	CASSQAGTGGYEQYF	TGCGCCAGCAGCCAAGCCGGGACAGGGGGATACGAGCAGTACTTC
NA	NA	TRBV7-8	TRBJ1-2	CASSLDGGRLYGYTF	TGTGCCAGCAGCTTAGATGGGGGGCGGCTCTATGGCTACACCTTC